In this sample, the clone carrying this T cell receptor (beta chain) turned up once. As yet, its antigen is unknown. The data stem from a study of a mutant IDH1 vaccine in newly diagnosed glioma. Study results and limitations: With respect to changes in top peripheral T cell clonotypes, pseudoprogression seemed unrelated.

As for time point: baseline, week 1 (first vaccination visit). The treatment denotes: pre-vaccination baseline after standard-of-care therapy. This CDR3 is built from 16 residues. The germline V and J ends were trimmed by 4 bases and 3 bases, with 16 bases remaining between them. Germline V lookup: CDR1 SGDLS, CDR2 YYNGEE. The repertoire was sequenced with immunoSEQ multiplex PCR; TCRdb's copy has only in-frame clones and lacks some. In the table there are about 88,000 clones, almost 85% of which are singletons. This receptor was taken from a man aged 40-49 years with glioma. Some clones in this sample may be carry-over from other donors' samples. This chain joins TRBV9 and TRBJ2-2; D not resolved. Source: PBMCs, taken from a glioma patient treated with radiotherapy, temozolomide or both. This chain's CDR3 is CASSPLSEPYTGELFF. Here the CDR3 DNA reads TGTGCCAGCAGCCCTCTATCAGAACCGTACACCGGGGAGCTGTTTTTT.